This note documents a single T cell receptor (beta chain) sequence. Antigen: not known. This entry comes from a study of identifying expanded T cells in peripheral blood. Germline V lookup: CDR1 SQVTM, CDR2 ANQGSEA. V was clipped by 4 bases and J by 2 bases, with 11 bases between them. The CDR3 covers 13 residues. The assay was immunoSEQ multiplex PCR, and TCRdb's table has in-frame clones only and misses some. Of about 130,000 clones in the sample, approximately 86% were seen once. Study-wide findings and caveats: Variance in clone template counts between two-week samples significantly increased with total template count across all healthy donors. Over approximately two and four weeks, about 17 and 20 clones changed, versus roughly 1.1 between replicates.

Healthy donors had no documented immune events, such as infections, while sampled. The sequenced sample was blood. The chain is built from TRBV29-1 and TRBJ2-5; D is tentatively TRBD1 or TRBD2 (7 bases each). The sequence came from a person between 18 and 75 years old in good health. The DNA of the CDR3 is TGCAGCGTTGTTCAGGGGGGGCAAGAGACCCAGTACTTC. It encodes CSVVQGGQETQYF.